This T cell receptor (beta chain) was observed in a study of siplizumab effects on memory and regulatory T cells. The CDR3 has 13 amino acids. The V end lost 3 bases, the J end lost 5 bases, and 8 bases lay between the germline ends. Looked up from germline, CDR1 is SGDLS and CDR2 is YYNGEE. This clone is a singleton in its sample. No antigen is known for it. Study-wide results and limits: A naive or memory phenotype could not be assigned to roughly 80-96% of the proliferating CD4+ or CD8+ clones. The study found naive T cells seemingly more diverse than memory cells and seemingly major alloresponse contributors. Siplizumab caused a significant drop in alloreactive sequences traceable to unstimulated CD4+ memory cells.

Assays were performed on about 10^5 TCR templates per sample. The method was immunoSEQ multiplex PCR; TCRdb's version includes in-frame clones alone and lacks a portion of them. The sample has more than 45,000 clones; 95% to 98% are singletons. The source material was naive CD4+ T cells sorted from blood. This sequence originates from a human donor in good health. V usage is TRBV9 and J usage is TRBJ2-2; no firm D call. This chain's CDR3 is CASSAIGTGELFF. CDR3 sequence (DNA): TGTGCCAGCAGCGCAATTGGGACCGGGGAGCTGTTTTTT.